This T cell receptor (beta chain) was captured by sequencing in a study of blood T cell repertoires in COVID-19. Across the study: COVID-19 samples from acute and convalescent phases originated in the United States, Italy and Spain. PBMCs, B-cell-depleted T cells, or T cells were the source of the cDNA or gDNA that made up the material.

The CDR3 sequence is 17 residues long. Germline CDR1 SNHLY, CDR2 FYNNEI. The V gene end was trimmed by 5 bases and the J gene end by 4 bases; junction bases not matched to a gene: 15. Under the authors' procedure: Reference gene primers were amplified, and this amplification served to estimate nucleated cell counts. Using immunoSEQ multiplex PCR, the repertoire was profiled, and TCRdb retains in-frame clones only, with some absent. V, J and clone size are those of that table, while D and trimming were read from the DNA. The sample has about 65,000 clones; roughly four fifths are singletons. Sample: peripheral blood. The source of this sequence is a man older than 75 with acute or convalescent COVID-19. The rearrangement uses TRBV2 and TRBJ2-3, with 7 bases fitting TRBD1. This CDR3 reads CASSIPSATRGSDTQYF. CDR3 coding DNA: TGTGCCAGCAGTATTCCCTCGGCGACCAGGGGGTCAGATACGCAGTATTTT.